The rows below give T cell receptor beta chains drawn from one sample of a study of cytotoxic CD8 clonotypes in ibrutinib-treated CLL. The method was immunoSEQ multiplex PCR; TCRdb's version includes in-frame clones alone and lacks a portion of them. The sample shows roughly 97,000 clones, 78% of them seen only once. Sequenced here: PBMCs, sampled after 12 months of ibrutinib treatment. These receptor sequences come from a human donor with chronic lymphocytic leukemia. CDR3s include the opening cysteine and the closing phenylalanine or tryptophan. D genes are given only for firm matches. Clone size is given for some rows only: seen once, a few or many times, or a class if the clone is expanded.

v_call: TRBV10-3; clone_size: NA; d_call: TRBD1; j_call: TRBJ2-7; cdr3_nt: TGTGCCAGTTGGGGGACAGGGTCTTCCGAGCAGTACTTC; cdr3_aa: CASWGTGSSEQYF
v_call: TRBV29-1; clone_size: NA; d_call: TRBD1; j_call: TRBJ2-3; cdr3_nt: TGCAGCACCCTCGGTGCCGGACAGGGGGCTTCCCGACGCACTAGCACAGATACGCAGTATTTT; cdr3_aa: CSTLGAGQGASRRTSTDTQYF
v_call: TRBV6-6; clone_size: NA; d_call: TRBD2; j_call: TRBJ2-1; cdr3_nt: TGTGCCAGCAGTCCCGCTGATGCGGGGGGCAGGGATGAGCAGTTCTTC; cdr3_aa: CASSPADAGGRDEQFF
v_call: TRBV6-1; clone_size: once; d_call: NA; j_call: TRBJ2-2; cdr3_nt: TGTGCCAGCACGAGGAACGGGGAGCTGTTTTTT; cdr3_aa: CASTRNGELFF
v_call: TRBV30; clone_size: NA; d_call: NA; j_call: TRBJ1-5; cdr3_nt: TGTGCCTGGAGTGGGGGGGTTAGCAATCAGCCCCAGCATTTT; cdr3_aa: CAWSGGVSNQPQHF
v_call: TRBV15; clone_size: NA; d_call: NA; j_call: TRBJ2-7; cdr3_nt: TGTGCCACCAGCAAAGACAGGCTTGACTACGAGCAGTACTTC; cdr3_aa: CATSKDRLDYEQYF
v_call: TRBV7-2; clone_size: NA; d_call: NA; j_call: TRBJ1-2; cdr3_nt: TGTGCCAGCAGCTTAGATGGATATGGTGGCTACACCTTC; cdr3_aa: CASSLDGYGGYTF
v_call: TRBV27; clone_size: NA; d_call: NA; j_call: TRBJ2-3; cdr3_nt: TGTGCCAGCAGTTTGACGATAACAGGGCGCACAGATACGCAGTATTTT; cdr3_aa: CASSLTITGRTDTQYF
v_call: TRBV7-9; clone_size: NA; d_call: TRBD2; j_call: TRBJ2-3; cdr3_nt: TGTGCCAGCAGCTTAGGACTAGCGGTAGATACGCAGTATTTT; cdr3_aa: CASSLGLAVDTQYF
v_call: TRBV7-9; clone_size: NA; d_call: TRBD2; j_call: TRBJ2-3; cdr3_nt: TGTGCCAGCAGCCCCCTCCCTGGACTAGCGGGGGGCACAGATACGCAGTATTTT; cdr3_aa: CASSPLPGLAGGTDTQYF
v_call: TRBV7-2; clone_size: NA; d_call: NA; j_call: TRBJ2-1; cdr3_nt: TGTGCCAGCAGCTTTACAGTAAACAATGAGCAGTTCTTC; cdr3_aa: CASSFTVNNEQFF
v_call: TRBV14; clone_size: NA; d_call: NA; j_call: TRBJ1-3; cdr3_nt: TGTGCCAGCAGTCCCCAGAGCTCTGGAAACACCATATATTTT; cdr3_aa: CASSPQSSGNTIYF
v_call: TRBV5-1; clone_size: NA; d_call: TRBD1; j_call: TRBJ1-2; cdr3_nt: TGCGCCAGCAGCTTGGAGGGGACAGATGGCTACACCTTC; cdr3_aa: CASSLEGTDGYTF
v_call: TRBV7-2; clone_size: NA; d_call: NA; j_call: TRBJ1-1; cdr3_nt: TGTGCCAGCGAAGGGATCGGGAGCACTGAAGCTTTCTTT; cdr3_aa: CASEGIGSTEAFF
v_call: TRBV19; clone_size: NA; d_call: NA; j_call: TRBJ2-6; cdr3_nt: TGTGCCAGTAACCGGGGAATGGATGGGGCCAACGTCCTGACTTTC; cdr3_aa: CASNRGMDGANVLTF
v_call: TRBV5-1; clone_size: NA; d_call: NA; j_call: TRBJ2-5; cdr3_nt: TGCGCCAGCAGCAGTGGTGGAGGGGTGGGTCAAGAGACCCAGTACTTC; cdr3_aa: CASSSGGGVGQETQYF
v_call: TRBV11-3; clone_size: few; d_call: TRBD1; j_call: TRBJ2-1; cdr3_nt: TGTGCCAGCAGCTTGTTAGGACAGGGGAACAATGAGCAGTTCTTC; cdr3_aa: CASSLLGQGNNEQFF
v_call: TRBV7-9; clone_size: NA; d_call: NA; j_call: TRBJ1-4; cdr3_nt: TGTGCCAGCAGCTTAGGTGGGCCAACTAATGAAAAACTGTTTTTT; cdr3_aa: CASSLGGPTNEKLFF
v_call: TRBV5-1; clone_size: few; d_call: NA; j_call: TRBJ2-7; cdr3_nt: TGCGCCAGCAGTCCCGAGAGGGGCGAGCAGTACTTC; cdr3_aa: CASSPERGEQYF
v_call: TRBV29-1; clone_size: NA; d_call: NA; j_call: TRBJ1-1; cdr3_nt: TGCAGCGTTGTCCTAAGGGGATCGAACACTGAAGCTTTCTTT; cdr3_aa: CSVVLRGSNTEAFF
v_call: TRBV6-5; clone_size: few; d_call: TRBD1; j_call: TRBJ1-2; cdr3_nt: TGTGCCAGCAGTTACTCTGACAGGGGGCTGAGGGGCTACACCTTC; cdr3_aa: CASSYSDRGLRGYTF
v_call: TRBV12-5; clone_size: NA; d_call: TRBD2; j_call: TRBJ2-1; cdr3_nt: TGTGCTAGTGGAGCGGGGGGTAGCGCCTACAATGAGCAGTTCTTC; cdr3_aa: CASGAGGSAYNEQFF
v_call: TRBV7-2; clone_size: NA; d_call: NA; j_call: TRBJ1-2; cdr3_nt: TGTGCCAGCAGCCCCGACCGAGGGGCGTATGGCTACACCTTC; cdr3_aa: CASSPDRGAYGYTF
v_call: TRBV9; clone_size: NA; d_call: NA; j_call: TRBJ1-6; cdr3_nt: TGTGCCAGCAGTGGGACAAACGAACCCCTCCACTTT; cdr3_aa: CASSGTNEPLHF
v_call: TRBV5-1; clone_size: few; d_call: TRBD1; j_call: TRBJ1-3; cdr3_nt: TGCGCCAGCGGGGTTGTACAGGGGCCTTCCGGAAACACCATATATTTT; cdr3_aa: CASGVVQGPSGNTIYF
v_call: TRBV19; clone_size: once; d_call: NA; j_call: TRBJ1-2; cdr3_nt: TGTGCCAGTAGCTTCAACCCACGAGATGGCTACACCTTC; cdr3_aa: CASSFNPRDGYTF
v_call: TRBV10-1; clone_size: once; d_call: NA; j_call: TRBJ2-4; cdr3_nt: TGCGCCAGCAGTGAGAGGCAGGGGTTTTTGGCCAAAAACATTCAGTACTTC; cdr3_aa: CASSERQGFLAKNIQYF
v_call: TRBV28; clone_size: NA; d_call: TRBD1; j_call: TRBJ1-2; cdr3_nt: TGTGCCAGCGGACAGGGGGCCTCGGGCGGTGCCTCCTATGGCTACACCTTC; cdr3_aa: CASGQGASGGASYGYTF
v_call: TRBV9; clone_size: NA; d_call: TRBD1; j_call: TRBJ2-7; cdr3_nt: TGTGCCAGCAGCGTAGAAGGGACAGGGAACGAGCAGTACTTC; cdr3_aa: CASSVEGTGNEQYF
v_call: TRBV11-2; clone_size: NA; d_call: TRBD1; j_call: TRBJ1-1; cdr3_nt: TGTGCCAGCAGCCTACAGACAGGGAGAACTGAAGCTTTCTTT; cdr3_aa: CASSLQTGRTEAFF
v_call: TRBV15; clone_size: NA; d_call: NA; j_call: TRBJ1-1; cdr3_nt: TGTGCCACCAGCAGAGGGAAGCCCACTGAAGCTTTCTTT; cdr3_aa: CATSRGKPTEAFF
v_call: TRBV19; clone_size: few; d_call: NA; j_call: TRBJ1-6; cdr3_nt: TGTGCCAGTAACTTACAGGGTGACAATTCACCCCTCCACTTT; cdr3_aa: CASNLQGDNSPLHF
v_call: TRBV6-4; clone_size: many; d_call: NA; j_call: TRBJ2-7; cdr3_nt: TGTGCCAGCAGTGGCCAGGCTAACTCCGAGCAGTACTTC; cdr3_aa: CASSGQANSEQYF
v_call: TRBV5-1; clone_size: NA; d_call: NA; j_call: TRBJ1-5; cdr3_nt: TGCGCCAGCAGCTTGGGAAGGAATCAGCCCCAGCATTTT; cdr3_aa: CASSLGRNQPQHF
v_call: TRBV7-2; clone_size: NA; d_call: TRBD1; j_call: TRBJ1-2; cdr3_nt: TGTGCCAGCAGCCAAATGGACAGGAACTATGGCTACACCTTC; cdr3_aa: CASSQMDRNYGYTF
v_call: TRBV27; clone_size: NA; d_call: NA; j_call: TRBJ2-7; cdr3_nt: TGTGCCAGCAGCCCAAGCGAGCAGTACTTC; cdr3_aa: CASSPSEQYF
v_call: TRBV7-2; clone_size: NA; d_call: NA; j_call: TRBJ1-6; cdr3_nt: TGTGCCAGCAGCCGTGGGGATTCACCCCTCCACTTT; cdr3_aa: CASSRGDSPLHF
v_call: TRBV4-2; clone_size: NA; d_call: TRBD2; j_call: TRBJ2-1; cdr3_nt: TGTGCCAGCAGCCAAGAGGGGAGCGGGGGGGCCATGATCTTC; cdr3_aa: CASSQEGSGGAMIF
v_call: TRBV5-1; clone_size: NA; d_call: NA; j_call: TRBJ1-2; cdr3_nt: TGCGCCAGCAGCGTCCAGCCAACAGGGCTGTATGGCTACACCTTC; cdr3_aa: CASSVQPTGLYGYTF
v_call: TRBV27; clone_size: NA; d_call: NA; j_call: TRBJ2-1; cdr3_nt: TGTGCCAGCAGTTTATTGGGACTGCTAAGCAATGAGCAGTTCTTC; cdr3_aa: CASSLLGLLSNEQFF
v_call: TRBV7-9; clone_size: NA; d_call: NA; j_call: TRBJ2-1; cdr3_nt: TGTGCCAGCAGCTTTAGGGGGGGCGGAAATGAGCAGTTCTTC; cdr3_aa: CASSFRGGGNEQFF
v_call: TRBV19; clone_size: NA; d_call: NA; j_call: TRBJ1-5; cdr3_nt: TGTGCCAGTAGTATCGGGGGGGTCGGGCAGCCCCAGCATTTT; cdr3_aa: CASSIGGVGQPQHF
v_call: TRBV28; clone_size: NA; d_call: NA; j_call: TRBJ2-7; cdr3_nt: TGTGCCAGCAGAACACAGGGCCCCAAGAAAACCTACGAGCAGTACTTC; cdr3_aa: CASRTQGPKKTYEQYF
v_call: TRBV5-1; clone_size: NA; d_call: TRBD2; j_call: TRBJ2-7; cdr3_nt: TGCGCCAGCAGCTTGAGGGCTAGCGGGGATTACGAGCAGTACTTC; cdr3_aa: CASSLRASGDYEQYF
v_call: TRBV7-8; clone_size: NA; d_call: NA; j_call: TRBJ2-3; cdr3_nt: TGTGCCAGCAGTCGGGGACTGCTCACAGATACGCAGTATTTT; cdr3_aa: CASSRGLLTDTQYF
v_call: TRBV27; clone_size: NA; d_call: TRBD2; j_call: TRBJ2-1; cdr3_nt: TGTGCCAGCAGTTCTAGCGGGGGGCGCTCCTACAATGAGCAGTTCTTC; cdr3_aa: CASSSSGGRSYNEQFF
v_call: TRBV28; clone_size: NA; d_call: TRBD1; j_call: TRBJ1-4; cdr3_nt: TGTGCCAGCAGTTTCGCCAGGGGGGTAGAGGAAAAACTGTTTTTT; cdr3_aa: CASSFARGVEEKLFF
v_call: TRBV30; clone_size: once; d_call: NA; j_call: TRBJ1-6; cdr3_nt: TGTGCCTGGGGATCAGGGACCAATTCACCCCTCCACTTT; cdr3_aa: CAWGSGTNSPLHF
v_call: TRBV6-6; clone_size: NA; d_call: NA; j_call: TRBJ2-5; cdr3_nt: TGTGCCAGCAGTTACTCGACTACGAAAGAGACCCAGTACTTC; cdr3_aa: CASSYSTTKETQYF